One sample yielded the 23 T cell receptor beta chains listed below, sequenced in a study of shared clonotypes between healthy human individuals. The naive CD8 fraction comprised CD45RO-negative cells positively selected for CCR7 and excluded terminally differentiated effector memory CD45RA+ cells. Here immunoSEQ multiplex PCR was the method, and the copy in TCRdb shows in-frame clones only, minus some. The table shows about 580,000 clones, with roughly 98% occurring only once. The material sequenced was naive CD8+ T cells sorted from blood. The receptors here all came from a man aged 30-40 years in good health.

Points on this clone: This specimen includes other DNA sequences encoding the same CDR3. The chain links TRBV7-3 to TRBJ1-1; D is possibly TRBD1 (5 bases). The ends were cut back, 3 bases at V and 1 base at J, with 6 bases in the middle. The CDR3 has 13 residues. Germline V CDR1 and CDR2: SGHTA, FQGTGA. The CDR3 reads CASSFGGNTEAFF. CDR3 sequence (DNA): TGTGCCAGCAGCTTCGGGGGGAACACTGAAGCTTTCTTT.

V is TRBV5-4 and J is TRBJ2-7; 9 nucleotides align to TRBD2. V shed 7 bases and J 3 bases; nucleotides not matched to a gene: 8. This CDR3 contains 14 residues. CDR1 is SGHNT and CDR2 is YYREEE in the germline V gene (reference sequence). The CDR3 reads CASGNSGSIYEQYF. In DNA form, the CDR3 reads TGTGCCAGCGGAAATAGCGGGAGCATCTACGAGCAGTACTTC. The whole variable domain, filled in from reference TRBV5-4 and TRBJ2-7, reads ETGVTQSPTHLIKTRGQQVTLRCSSQSGHNTVSWYQQALGQGPQFIFQYYREEENGRGNFPPRFSGLQFPNYSSELNVNALELDDSALYLCASGNSGSIYEQYFGPGTRLTVT.

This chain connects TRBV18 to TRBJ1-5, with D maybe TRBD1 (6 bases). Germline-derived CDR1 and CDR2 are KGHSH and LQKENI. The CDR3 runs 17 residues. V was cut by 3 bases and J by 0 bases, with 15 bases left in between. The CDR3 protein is CASSPDGQPNSNQPQHF. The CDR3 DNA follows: TGTGCCAGCTCACCTGATGGACAGCCAAATAGCAATCAGCCCCAGCATTTT.

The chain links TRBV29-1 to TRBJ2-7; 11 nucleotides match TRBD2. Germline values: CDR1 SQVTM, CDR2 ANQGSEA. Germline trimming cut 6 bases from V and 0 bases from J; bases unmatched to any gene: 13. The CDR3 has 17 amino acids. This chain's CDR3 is CSVWGTSGIQSSYEQYF. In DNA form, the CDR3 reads TGCAGCGTGTGGGGGACTAGCGGAATCCAGAGCTCCTACGAGCAGTACTTC.

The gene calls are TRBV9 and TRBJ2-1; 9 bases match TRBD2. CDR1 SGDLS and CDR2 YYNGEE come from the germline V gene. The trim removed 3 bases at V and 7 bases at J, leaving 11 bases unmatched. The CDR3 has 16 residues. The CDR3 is CASSALGLATINEQFF. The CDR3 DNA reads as TGTGCCAGCAGCGCGTTGGGACTAGCTACAATAAATGAGCAGTTCTTC. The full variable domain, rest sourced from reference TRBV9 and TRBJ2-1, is DSGVTQTPKHLITATGQRVTLRCSPRSGDLSVYWYQQSLDQGLQFLIQYYNGEERAKGNILERFSAQQFPDLHSELNLSSLELGDSALYFCASSALGLATINEQFFGPGTRLTVL.

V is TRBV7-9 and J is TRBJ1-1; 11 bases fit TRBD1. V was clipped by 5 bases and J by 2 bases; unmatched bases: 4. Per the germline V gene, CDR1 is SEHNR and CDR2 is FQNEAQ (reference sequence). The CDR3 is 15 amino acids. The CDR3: CASSRTGGPNTEAFF. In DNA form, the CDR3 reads TGTGCCAGCAGCCGGACAGGGGGCCCTAACACTGAAGCTTTCTTT.

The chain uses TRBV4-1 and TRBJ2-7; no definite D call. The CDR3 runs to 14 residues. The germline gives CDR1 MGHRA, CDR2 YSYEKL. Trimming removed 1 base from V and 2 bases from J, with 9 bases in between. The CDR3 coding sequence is TGCGCCAGCAGCCAAGTAGTGGAGCCCTACGAGCAGTACTTC. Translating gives CASSQVVEPYEQYF.

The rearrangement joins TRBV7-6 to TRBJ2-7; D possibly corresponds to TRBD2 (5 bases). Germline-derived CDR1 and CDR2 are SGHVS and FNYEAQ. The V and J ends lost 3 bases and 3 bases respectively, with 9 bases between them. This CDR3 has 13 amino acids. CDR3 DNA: TGTGCCAGCAGCTTCGGAGGAGGCTACGAGCAGTACTTC. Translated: CASSFGGGYEQYF.

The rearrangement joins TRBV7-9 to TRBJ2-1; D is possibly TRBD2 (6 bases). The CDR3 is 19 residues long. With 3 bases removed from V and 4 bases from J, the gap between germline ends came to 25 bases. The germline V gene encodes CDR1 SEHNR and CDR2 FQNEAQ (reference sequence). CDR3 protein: CASSLVPFGGTPEYNEQFF. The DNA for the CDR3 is TGTGCCAGCAGCTTGGTTCCGTTTGGAGGGACCCCCGAGTACAATGAGCAGTTCTTC.

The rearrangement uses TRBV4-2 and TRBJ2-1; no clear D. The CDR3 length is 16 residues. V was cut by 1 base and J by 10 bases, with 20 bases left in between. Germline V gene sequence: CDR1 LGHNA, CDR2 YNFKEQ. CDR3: CASSQASLTLGWEQFF. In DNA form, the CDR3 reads TGTGCCAGCAGCCAAGCTTCACTTACTTTGGGTTGGGAGCAGTTCTTC.

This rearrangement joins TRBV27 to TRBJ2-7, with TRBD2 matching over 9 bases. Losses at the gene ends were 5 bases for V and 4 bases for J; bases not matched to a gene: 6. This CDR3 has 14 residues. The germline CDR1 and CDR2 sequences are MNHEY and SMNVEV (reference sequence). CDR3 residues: CASSRSGRPYEQYF. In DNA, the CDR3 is TGTGCCAGCAGTCGTAGCGGGAGACCTTACGAGCAGTACTTC.

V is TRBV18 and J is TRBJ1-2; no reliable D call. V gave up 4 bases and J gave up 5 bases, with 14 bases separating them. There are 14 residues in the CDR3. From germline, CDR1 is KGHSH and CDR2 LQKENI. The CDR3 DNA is TGTGCCAGCTCACAGGATAGGAGAGGATATGGCTACACCTTC. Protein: CASSQDRRGYGYTF.

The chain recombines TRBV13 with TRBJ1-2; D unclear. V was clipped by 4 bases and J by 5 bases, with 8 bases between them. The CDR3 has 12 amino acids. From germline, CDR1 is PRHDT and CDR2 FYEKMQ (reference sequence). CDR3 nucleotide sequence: TGTGCCAGCAGCTCGAATGGATATGGCTACACCTTC. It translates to CASSSNGYGYTF.

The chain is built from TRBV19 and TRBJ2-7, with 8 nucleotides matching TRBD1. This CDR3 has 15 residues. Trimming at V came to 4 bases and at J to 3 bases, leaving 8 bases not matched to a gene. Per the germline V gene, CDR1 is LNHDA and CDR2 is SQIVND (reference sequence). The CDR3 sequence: CASSTTTGDIYEQYF. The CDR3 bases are TGTGCCAGTAGTACTACGACAGGGGACATCTACGAGCAGTACTTC.

For the CDR3, the DNA is TGTGCCTGGAGTTCCGGACAGAGTTACAATGAGCAGTTCTTC. Translation: CAWSSGQSYNEQFF. The chain combines TRBV30 with TRBJ2-1, with D possibly TRBD1 on 6 matching bases. Germline CDR1 GTSNPN, CDR2 SVGIG (reference sequence). Deletions cut 2 bases from V and 4 bases from J, with 12 bases between. This CDR3 comprises 14 residues.

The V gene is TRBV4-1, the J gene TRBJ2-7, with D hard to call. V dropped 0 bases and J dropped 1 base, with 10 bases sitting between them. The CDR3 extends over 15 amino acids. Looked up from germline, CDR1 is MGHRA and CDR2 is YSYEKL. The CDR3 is CASSQDRSPSYEQYF. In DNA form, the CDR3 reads TGCGCCAGCAGCCAAGATAGGTCCCCATCCTACGAGCAGTACTTC.

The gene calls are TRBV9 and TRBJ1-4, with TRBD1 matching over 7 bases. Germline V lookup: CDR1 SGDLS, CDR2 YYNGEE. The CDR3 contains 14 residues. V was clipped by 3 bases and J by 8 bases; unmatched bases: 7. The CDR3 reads CASSEIGGFEKLFF. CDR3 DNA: TGTGCCAGCAGCGAAATAGGGGGCTTCGAAAAACTGTTTTTT.

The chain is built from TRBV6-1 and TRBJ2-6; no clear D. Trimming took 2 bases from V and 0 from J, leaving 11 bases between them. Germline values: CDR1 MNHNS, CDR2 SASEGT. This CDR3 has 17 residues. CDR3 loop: CASSELSGSSGANVLTF. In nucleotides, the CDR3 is TGTGCCAGCAGTGAACTATCGGGTTCCTCTGGGGCCAACGTCCTGACTTTC.

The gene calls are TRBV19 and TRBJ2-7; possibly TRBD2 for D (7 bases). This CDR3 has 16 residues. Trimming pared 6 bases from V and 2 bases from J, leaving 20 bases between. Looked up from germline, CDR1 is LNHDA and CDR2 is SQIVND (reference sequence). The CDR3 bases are TGTGCCAGTAGCTCAACGAGCGCGGGGGCCGCCTACGAGCAGTACTTC. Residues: CASSSTSAGAAYEQYF. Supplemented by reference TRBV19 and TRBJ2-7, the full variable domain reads DGGITQSPKYLFRKEGQNVTLSCEQNLNHDAMYWYRQDPGQGLRLIYYSQIVNDFQKGDIAEGYSVSREKKESFPLTVTSAQKNPTAFYLCASSSTSAGAAYEQYFGPGTRLTVT.

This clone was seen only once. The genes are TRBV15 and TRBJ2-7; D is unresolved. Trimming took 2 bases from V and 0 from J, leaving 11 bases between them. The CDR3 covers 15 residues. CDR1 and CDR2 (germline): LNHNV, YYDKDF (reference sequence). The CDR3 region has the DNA TGTGCCACCAGCAGACCTGCCGGCAGCTCCTACGAGCAGTACTTC. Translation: CATSRPAGSSYEQYF.

The CDR3 DNA is TGTGCCAGCAGCTTAAGTCTAGCGGGGGCCTACGAGCAGTACTTC. This gives the protein CASSLSLAGAYEQYF. The V gene is TRBV11-2, the J gene TRBJ2-7; 10 nucleotides line up with TRBD2. CDR1 and CDR2 from the germline V gene are SGHAT and FQNNGV. V shed 2 bases, J shed 2 bases, and the junction held 3 bases outside the gene matches. The CDR3 loop spans 15 amino acids.

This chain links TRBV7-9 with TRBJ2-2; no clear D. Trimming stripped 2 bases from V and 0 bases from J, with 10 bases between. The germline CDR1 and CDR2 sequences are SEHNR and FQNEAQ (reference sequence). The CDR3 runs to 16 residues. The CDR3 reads CASSLWAGANTGELFF. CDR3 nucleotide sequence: TGTGCCAGCAGCTTATGGGCAGGAGCGAACACCGGGGAGCTGTTTTTT. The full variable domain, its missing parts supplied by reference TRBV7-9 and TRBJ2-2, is DTGVSQNPRHKITKRGQNVTFRCDPISEHNRLYWYRQTLGQGPEFLTYFQNEAQLEKSRLLSDRFSAERPKGSFSTLEIQRTEQGDSAMYLCASSLWAGANTGELFFGEGSRLTVL.

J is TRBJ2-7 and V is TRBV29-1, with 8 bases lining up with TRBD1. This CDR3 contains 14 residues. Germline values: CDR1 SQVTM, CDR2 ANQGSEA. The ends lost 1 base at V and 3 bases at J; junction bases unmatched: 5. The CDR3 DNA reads TGCAGCGTTGAAGGGTGGGGGACAGGCTACGAGCAGTACTTC. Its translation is CSVEGWGTGYEQYF.